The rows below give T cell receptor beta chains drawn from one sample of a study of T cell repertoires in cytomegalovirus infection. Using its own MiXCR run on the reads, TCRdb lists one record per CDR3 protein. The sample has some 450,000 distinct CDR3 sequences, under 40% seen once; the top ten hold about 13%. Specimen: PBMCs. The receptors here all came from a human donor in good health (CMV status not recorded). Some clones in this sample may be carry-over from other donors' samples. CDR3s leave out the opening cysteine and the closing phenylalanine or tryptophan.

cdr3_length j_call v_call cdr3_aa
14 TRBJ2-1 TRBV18 ASSPPPGTGVHEQF
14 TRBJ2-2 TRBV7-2 ASSPGPRRGTGELF
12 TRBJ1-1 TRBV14 ASSQDEANTEAF
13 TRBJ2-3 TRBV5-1 ASNDGGTSTDTQY
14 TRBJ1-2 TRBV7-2 ASSLIMRGGTYGYT
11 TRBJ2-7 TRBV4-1 ASSQAGPYEQY
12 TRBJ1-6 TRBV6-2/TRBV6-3 ASSMGSYNSPLH
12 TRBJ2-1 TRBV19 ASSRRGRNNEQF
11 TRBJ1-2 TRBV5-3 ASSLGAQAGYT
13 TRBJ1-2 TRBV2 ASSKDGALGYGYT
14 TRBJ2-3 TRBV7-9 ASSGGLAGNTDTQY
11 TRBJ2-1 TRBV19 ASVQRGYNEQF
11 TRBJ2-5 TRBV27 ASSPGGVETQY
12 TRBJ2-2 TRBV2 ASATDRGNGELF
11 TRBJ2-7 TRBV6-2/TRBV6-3 ASSYFDSFEQY
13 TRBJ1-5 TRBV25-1 ASSDRTGPHQPQH
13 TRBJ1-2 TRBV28 ASSAGGRAGYGYT
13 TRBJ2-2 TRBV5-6 ASSLGRPNTGELF
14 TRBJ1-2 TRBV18 ASSPNSGHGGDGYT
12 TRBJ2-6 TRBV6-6 ASSYTAGANVLT
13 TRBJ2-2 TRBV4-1 ASSQGTVVTGELF
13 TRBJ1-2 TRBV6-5 ASSSRDRFRYGYT
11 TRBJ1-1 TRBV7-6 ASSFTWGDEAF
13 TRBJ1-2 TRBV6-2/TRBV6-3 ASRLNRGVNYGYT
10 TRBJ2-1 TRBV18 ASSPPGNEQF
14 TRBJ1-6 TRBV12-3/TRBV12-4 ASSQRGISYNSPLH
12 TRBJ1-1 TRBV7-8 ASSGAEVNTEAF
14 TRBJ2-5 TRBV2 ASSGGTGGGQETQY
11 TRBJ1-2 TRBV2 ASSVRTGGGYT
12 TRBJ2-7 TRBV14 ASSHLGTTYEQY
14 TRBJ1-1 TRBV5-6 ASSFQFHPSNTEAF
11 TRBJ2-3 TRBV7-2 ASSHGQGLGQY
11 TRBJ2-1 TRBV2 ASNPRTSREQF
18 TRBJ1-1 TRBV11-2 ASSLSYRIPRRIYNTEAF
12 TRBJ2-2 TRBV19 ASSIVGNTGELF
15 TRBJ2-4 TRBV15 ATSRGGATGDKNIQY
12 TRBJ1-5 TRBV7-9 ASSSGQRDQPQH
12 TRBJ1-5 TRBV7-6 ASSLSLSGSDQH
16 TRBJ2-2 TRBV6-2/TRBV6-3 ATSYPPGQGLFTGELF
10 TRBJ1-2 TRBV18 ASSPRELGYT
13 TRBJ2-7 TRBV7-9 ASSLSGRVGYEQY